These 25 T cell receptor beta chains were all obtained from the same sample, sequenced in a study of shared clonotypes between healthy human individuals. Produced via immunoSEQ multiplex PCR; TCRdb's table is partial and in-frame only. The sample carries around 2,000,000 clones, 85% to 95% recorded once. The sequencing input was naive CD4+ T cells sorted from blood. Specified subset: CD45RA+ positively selected. The origin of the receptors is a man aged 18 to 35 in good health.

The rearrangement links TRBV18 to TRBJ2-1; D is possibly TRBD1 (5 bases). The germline V gene has CDR1 KGHSH and CDR2 LQKENI. This CDR3 has 15 amino acids. Trimming shortened V by 3 bases and J by 3 bases, and 12 bases separated the two germline ends. DNA of the CDR3: TGTGCCAGCTCACCGCCCAGGGTACACTACAATGAGCAGTTCTTC. The encoded protein is CASSPPRVHYNEQFF. The variable domain in full, completed from reference TRBV18 and TRBJ2-1, reads NAGVMQNPRHLVRRRGQEARLRCSPMKGHSHVYWYRQLPEEGLKFMVYLQKENIIDESGMPKERFSAEFPKEGPSILRIQQVVRGDSAAYFCASSPPRVHYNEQFFGPGTRLTVL.

J is TRBJ2-3 and V is TRBV29-1, with a weak D call TRBD2 (5 bases). The germline CDR1 and CDR2 sequences are SQVTM and ANQGSEA. The CDR3 has 12 amino acids. Trimming removed 6 bases from V and 3 bases from J, with 10 bases in between. Here the CDR3 DNA reads TGCAGCGTGAGACGGGGTACAGATACGCAGTATTTT. Its translation: CSVRRGTDTQYF.

The chain links TRBV5-6 to TRBJ2-5; 15 bases line up with TRBD2. The CDR3 loop spans 18 amino acids. From germline, CDR1 is SGHDT and CDR2 YYEEEE. V lost 4 bases to trimming and J lost 1 base; unmatched junction nucleotides: 8. The CDR3 reads CASSNLGLAGGFQETQYF. DNA for the CDR3: TGTGCCAGCAGCAACTTGGGACTAGCGGGGGGATTCCAAGAGACCCAGTACTTC.

The chain joins TRBV5-1 to TRBJ2-7; TRBD2 matches at 9 bases. The CDR3 extends over 17 amino acids. Germline V gene lookup returns CDR1 SGHRS and CDR2 YFSETQ. Trimming cost V 4 bases and J 1 base; bases outside gene matches: 12. The CDR3 is CASSPGGSAGGSYEQYF. DNA of the CDR3: TGCGCCAGCAGCCCCGGTGGGTCAGCGGGGGGTTCCTACGAGCAGTACTTC.

The CDR3 protein is CASSPTGVDSPLHF. CDR3 bases: TGTGCCAGCTCACCGACAGGGGTGGATTCACCCCTCCACTTT. The chain links TRBV18 to TRBJ1-6; 8 nucleotides agree with TRBD1. This CDR3 region has 14 residues. Germline assignment: CDR1 KGHSH and CDR2 LQKENI. V shed 3 bases, J shed 8 bases, and the junction held 3 bases outside the gene matches.

The chain joins TRBV6-5 to TRBJ1-4; 11 bases match TRBD1. The germline V gene encodes CDR1 MNHEY and CDR2 SVGAGI. V was pared by 6 bases and J by 7 bases, with 7 bases of the junction left unmatched. This CDR3 comprises 15 residues. CDR3 sequence (DNA): TGTGCCAGCAGGCCCCGGGACAGGGGGGTTGAAAAACTGTTTTTT. The encoded protein is CASRPRDRGVEKLFF.

V is TRBV6-1 and J is TRBJ1-5; D not resolved. Per germline, CDR1 MNHNS and CDR2 SASEGT. This CDR3 comprises 14 residues. The germline V and J ends were trimmed by 5 bases and 2 bases, with 10 bases remaining between them. The DNA of the CDR3 is TGTGCCAGCAGTCTCTCGCGGGGCAATCAGCCCCAGCATTTT. Its protein product is CASSLSRGNQPQHF.

The chain joins TRBV7-2 to TRBJ1-1; D is perhaps TRBD1 (6 bases). The CDR3 spans 14 residues. V lost 5 bases, J lost 1 base, and 11 bases lay in between. Germline values: CDR1 SGHTA, CDR2 FQGNSA. The CDR3 region is CASSLGQSNTEAFF. The CDR3 region has the DNA TGTGCCAGCAGCCTCGGACAGTCGAACACTGAAGCTTTCTTT.

The chain has TRBV6-5 and TRBJ1-3; TRBD1 agrees at 9 bases. CDR1 is MNHEY, CDR2 SVGAGI, per germline. V lost 4 bases and J lost 3; bases outside the gene matches: 4. The CDR3 is 15 residues long. The CDR3 reads CASSLTGGFGNTIYF. The CDR3 DNA follows: TGTGCCAGCAGTTTGACAGGGGGATTTGGAAACACCATATATTTT.

With regard to this clone: This sample also contains other DNA sequences that code for the same CDR3. V is TRBV6-1 and J is TRBJ1-2; weak D call: TRBD1 (5 bases). V was trimmed by 4 bases and J by 2 bases, leaving 14 bases between them. This CDR3 comprises 15 residues. Looked up from germline, CDR1 is MNHNS and CDR2 is SASEGT. The CDR3 DNA reads TGTGCCAGCAGTGTACGGGACTCAGCGAACTATGGCTACACCTTC. This codes for CASSVRDSANYGYTF.

With regard to this clone: A much larger clone lies a single base off, so this may be a read error. This sample includes further DNA sequences coding for the same CDR3. The rearrangement uses TRBV19 and TRBJ2-7; TRBD1 agrees at 7 bases. Trimming cost V 6 bases and J 3 bases; bases outside gene matches: 8. The CDR3 runs 14 residues. Germline lookup yields CDR1 LNHDA and CDR2 SQIVND (reference sequence). CDR3 region: CASSRDSYNYEQYF. In DNA form, the CDR3 reads TGTGCCAGTAGCAGGGACAGCTACAACTACGAGCAGTACTTC.

Points on this clone: Other DNA sequences in this sample translate to the same CDR3. The J gene is TRBJ1-5, the V gene TRBV6-4; 7 bases line up with TRBD1. V lost 5 bases to trimming and J lost 6 bases; unmatched junction nucleotides: 4. The CDR3 loop spans 13 amino acids. Germline V gene lookup returns CDR1 MRHNA and CDR2 SNTAGT. In DNA form, the CDR3 reads TGTGCCAGCAGTACAGGGGAGGGTCAGCCCCAGCATTTT. Translating gives CASSTGEGQPQHF.

The V and J genes are TRBV19 and TRBJ1-2, with D unclear. CDR1 and CDR2 from the germline V gene are LNHDA and SQIVND (reference sequence). V shed 0 bases and J shed 4 bases, with 15 bases lying between them. This CDR3 has 16 amino acids. The CDR3 DNA is TGTGCCAGTAGTATAGAAGGCAGCCGACCAGCCTATGGCTACACCTTC. Residues: CASSIEGSRPAYGYTF.

This rearrangement joins TRBV5-6 to TRBJ2-1, with TRBD2 matching 8 bases. The CDR3 has 15 amino acids. In germline, CDR1 is SGHDT, CDR2 YYEEEE. With V trimmed by 6 bases and J by 3 bases, 8 bases remained unmatched. The CDR3 region has the DNA TGTGCCAGCACCTCGGAGCGGGGGCTCTACAATGAGCAGTTCTTC. It translates to CASTSERGLYNEQFF.

Worth noting for this clone: The identical CDR3 is also encoded by other nucleotide sequences in the sample. J is TRBJ2-1 and V is TRBV5-1, with 10 bases matching TRBD2. The CDR3 extends over 15 amino acids. The trim removed 2 bases at V and 7 bases at J, leaving 6 bases unmatched. Germline V CDR1 and CDR2: SGHRS, YFSETQ. CDR3 coding DNA: TGCGCCAGCAGCTTAACTAGCGGGGCTGGGAATGAGCAGTTCTTC. Protein sequence: CASSLTSGAGNEQFF. Filled out from reference TRBV5-1 and TRBJ2-1, the complete variable domain reads KAGVTQTPRYLIKTRGQQVTLSCSPISGHRSVSWYQQTPGQGLQFLFEYFSETQRNKGNFPGRFSGRQFSNSRSEMNVSTLELGDSALYLCASSLTSGAGNEQFFGPGTRLTVL.

This chain joins TRBV15 and TRBJ2-3, with D unclear. Germline loops: CDR1 LNHNV, CDR2 YYDKDF (reference sequence). Trimming shortened V by 1 base and J by 2 bases, and 10 bases separated the two germline ends. The CDR3 is 15 amino acids. The CDR3 loop is CATSRAGYLTDTQYF. The DNA for the CDR3 is TGTGCCACCAGCAGAGCAGGATACCTCACAGATACGCAGTATTTT.

The chain links TRBV6-5 to TRBJ2-7; 10 bases map to TRBD1. The junction had 11 bases not matched to a gene; V was cut back by 5 bases and J by 7 bases. The CDR3 contains 15 residues. CDR1 is MNHEY, CDR2 SVGAGI, per germline. The CDR3 loop reads CASSNTRTGGTEQYF. Written as DNA, the CDR3 is TGTGCCAGCAGTAATACCCGGACAGGGGGGACAGAGCAGTACTTC.

The rearrangement uses TRBV6-5 and TRBJ1-5; D is perhaps TRBD1 (5 bases). The ends were cut back, 0 bases at V and 7 bases at J, with 16 bases in the middle. CDR3 length: 16 amino acids. Per germline, CDR1 MNHEY and CDR2 SVGAGI. The CDR3 nucleotides are TGTGCCAGCAGTTACTCCTATCAGGGCGCGGGACAGCCCCAGCATTTT. Translating gives CASSYSYQGAGQPQHF.

In the case of this clone: This specimen includes other DNA sequences encoding the same CDR3. The genes are TRBV29-1 and TRBJ2-5; the D is unclear. The CDR3 length is 11 residues. Trimming stripped 4 bases from V and 4 bases from J, with 7 bases between. Germline CDR1 reads SQVTM; CDR2 reads ANQGSEA. This chain's CDR3 is CSVAIGETQYF. For the CDR3, the DNA is TGCAGCGTTGCTATTGGAGAGACCCAGTACTTC.

J is TRBJ2-3 and V is TRBV30, with a weak D call TRBD1 (6 bases). The CDR3 has 12 amino acids. Germline CDR1 GTSNPN, CDR2 SVGIG (reference sequence). The V end lost 4 bases, the J end lost 2 bases, and 7 bases lay between the germline ends. The CDR3 coding sequence is TGTGCCTGGAACAGGGCCACAGATACGCAGTATTTT. It translates to CAWNRATDTQYF.

The CDR3 reads CASSPATSFEAQYF. The CDR3, as DNA: TGTGCCAGCAGCCCCGCGACTAGCTTCGAGGCCCAGTACTTC. V gene TRBV5-4 combines with J gene TRBJ2-5; TRBD2 matches at 7 bases. J gave up 9 bases and V 4 bases, and 12 bases lay outside the gene matches. The CDR3 spans 14 residues. Germline CDR1 reads SGHNT; CDR2 reads YYREEE (reference sequence). Full variable domain (outside the CDR3, taken from reference TRBV5-4 and TRBJ2-5): ETGVTQSPTHLIKTRGQQVTLRCSSQSGHNTVSWYQQALGQGPQFIFQYYREEENGRGNFPPRFSGLQFPNYSSELNVNALELDDSALYLCASSPATSFEAQYFGPGTRLLVL.

This chain links TRBV2 with TRBJ2-7; 7 bases are a match to TRBD2. The CDR3 length is 14 residues. V shed 6 bases, J shed 2 bases, and the junction held 7 bases outside the gene matches. The V gene's germline CDR1 is SNHLY and CDR2 FYNNEI. The CDR3: CASRKAGLAYEQYF. CDR3 coding DNA: TGTGCCAGCAGGAAAGCGGGGCTAGCCTACGAGCAGTACTTC.

This chain connects TRBV28 to TRBJ2-7, with 7 positions matching TRBD1. The J segment lost 4 bases and the V segment lost 7 bases, leaving 13 bases of the junction unmatched. The CDR3 loop spans 15 amino acids. Germline CDR1 is MDHEN and CDR2 is SYDVKM. CDR3 in DNA: TGTGCCAGCATCCATGGTGGCGAGGGGGCGTACGAGCAGTACTTC. It yields the protein CASIHGGEGAYEQYF.

The rearrangement joins TRBV11-3 to TRBJ2-7, with unresolved D. This CDR3 spans 14 amino acids. Germline lookup yields CDR1 SGHNT and CDR2 YENEEA. V lost 1 base and J 0 bases, leaving 7 bases between the germline ends. In DNA form, the CDR3 reads TGTGCCAGCAGCTTAGGTTCCGACTCCTACGAGCAGTACTTC. Its translation is CASSLGSDSYEQYF.

The chain combines TRBV18 with TRBJ2-1, with 14 bases identical to TRBD2. The CDR3 totals 19 residues. Germline CDR1 reads KGHSH; CDR2 reads LQKENI. V was pared by 2 bases and J by 7 bases, with 13 bases of the junction left unmatched. The CDR3 DNA sequence: TGTGCCAGCTCACCAGAAATCTTAGGGACTAGCGGGAGTAGAAATGAGCAGTTCTTC. Protein sequence: CASSPEILGTSGSRNEQFF.